Listed below are T cell receptor beta chains from one sample, sequenced in a study of cytomegalovirus exposure and HLA in healthy donors. Libraries were prepared by immunoSEQ multiplex PCR; TCRdb keeps only in-frame clonotypes and omits some of them. Of roughly 200,000 clones in the sample, 82% were seen once. The specimen was PBMCs. These receptors were obtained from a woman in her thirties or forties in good health and CMV-seronegative. The CDR3 runs from the conserved cysteine through the conserved F or W. D genes are given only for firm matches. Expanded clones are given a class, and other clones once, few, many or no size at all.

v_gene	d_gene	j_gene	abundance	CDR3aa	CDR3nt
TRBV5-4	-	TRBJ1-2	-	CASSANGRTNYGYTF	TGTGCCAGCAGCGCAAACGGGAGAACTAACTATGGCTACACCTTC
TRBV30	TRBD1	TRBJ2-5	-	CAWMGQGWETQYF	TGTGCCTGGATGGGACAGGGCTGGGAGACCCAGTACTTC
TRBV5-6	-	TRBJ1-2	-	CASIREGREYYGYTF	TGTGCCAGCATTCGGGAGGGCAGGGAGTACTATGGCTACACCTTC
TRBV7-8	TRBD1	TRBJ1-1	-	CASSLDRGPAFF	TGTGCCAGCAGCCTGGACAGGGGGCCAGCTTTCTTT
TRBV10-3	TRBD1	TRBJ1-2	-	CAIRTGTGGSSDYGYTF	TGTGCCATCAGGACCGGGACAGGGGGTTCTAGTGACTATGGCTACACCTTC
TRBV10-3	TRBD1	TRBJ2-5	-	CAIRPSDRGETQYF	TGTGCCATCAGACCATCGGACAGGGGGGAGACCCAGTACTTC
TRBV2	TRBD1	TRBJ2-7	once	CASSEGDRRTYEQYF	TGTGCCAGCAGTGAAGGGGACAGGCGGACCTACGAGCAGTACTTC
TRBV30	-	TRBJ2-5	-	CAWTGGSETQYF	TGTGCCTGGACCGGAGGATCAGAGACCCAGTACTTC
TRBV11-3	-	TRBJ2-1	-	CASSFPSLARAGYNEQFF	TGTGCCAGCAGCTTCCCCTCTTTGGCTAGGGCGGGCTACAATGAGCAGTTCTTC
TRBV19	-	TRBJ1-5	-	CASSPAGALQPQHF	TGTGCCAGTAGTCCCGCAGGTGCCCTTCAGCCCCAGCATTTT
TRBV5-1	TRBD2	TRBJ2-3	few	CASSQRLAGNTDTQYF	TGCGCCAGCAGCCAACGACTAGCGGGGAACACAGATACGCAGTATTTT
TRBV2	-	TRBJ1-3	-	CASSGSRGFGNTIYF	TGTGCCAGCAGTGGCTCTAGGGGCTTTGGAAACACCATATATTTT
TRBV21-1	-	TRBJ2-5	-	CASSKGLAGGNQETQYF	TGTGCCAGCAGCAAGGGACTAGCGGGAGGGAACCAAGAGACCCAGTACTTC
TRBV10-3	TRBD1	TRBJ1-5	-	CAIGGQGIQRPQHF	TGTGCCATCGGGGGACAGGGGATACAGAGGCCCCAGCATTTT
TRBV10-2	-	TRBJ1-1	-	CASKLEGWKNTEAFF	TGCGCCAGCAAGTTGGAGGGGTGGAAGAACACTGAAGCTTTCTTT
TRBV6-6	TRBD2	TRBJ2-3	-	CASTLAGGPDTQYF	TGTGCCAGCACCTTAGCGGGAGGGCCGGATACGCAGTATTTT
TRBV19	TRBD1	TRBJ2-1	-	CASSPLVRGQINEQFF	TGTGCCAGTAGTCCCCTGGTTAGGGGGCAAATCAATGAGCAGTTCTTC
TRBV18	TRBD2	TRBJ2-2	-	CASSPPGLAGGSGELFF	TGTGCCAGCTCACCACCCGGACTAGCTGGGGGCTCCGGGGAGCTGTTTTTT
TRBV6-6	-	TRBJ2-3	-	CASVRSLTDTQYF	TGTGCCAGCGTCCGAAGCCTTACAGATACGCAGTATTTT
TRBV29-1	-	TRBJ2-3	-	CSTIAESSTDTQYF	TGCAGCACCATAGCGGAATCAAGCACAGATACGCAGTATTTT
TRBV18	TRBD2	TRBJ2-5	-	CASSLLAGAETQYF	TGTGCCAGCTCACTACTAGCGGGAGCGGAGACCCAGTACTTC
TRBV14	-	TRBJ1-2	-	CASSQDRDIGYTF	TGTGCCAGCAGCCAAGATAGGGACATCGGCTACACCTTC
TRBV6-1	TRBD1	TRBJ1-2	-	CASSQRDRASGYTF	TGTGCCAGCAGTCAACGGGACAGGGCTTCTGGCTACACCTTC
TRBV9	-	TRBJ2-3	few	CASSVARGFATQYF	TGTGCCAGCAGCGTAGCGCGGGGCTTCGCTACGCAGTATTTT
TRBV5-4	-	TRBJ1-1	-	CASSLRGGRIRPNTEAFF	TGTGCCAGCAGCTTAAGGGGCGGCCGGATTCGGCCGAACACTGAAGCTTTCTTT
TRBV5-1	-	TRBJ2-5	-	CASTLTAMPQETQYF	TGCGCCAGCACACTGACAGCTATGCCCCAAGAGACCCAGTACTTC
TRBV19	-	TRBJ1-4	once	CASSLNRLATNEKLFF	TGTGCCAGTAGTTTGAACAGACTAGCAACTAATGAAAAACTGTTTTTT
TRBV6-5	-	TRBJ2-1	-	CASSYSNEYNEQFF	TGTGCCAGCAGTTACTCGAACGAGTACAATGAGCAGTTCTTC
TRBV7-8	TRBD2	TRBJ2-3	-	CASSLRLAGTADTQYF	TGTGCCAGCAGCTTGAGGTTAGCGGGGACCGCAGATACGCAGTATTTT
TRBV5-1	TRBD1	TRBJ1-5	-	CASSLTGGSHQPQHF	TGCGCCAGCAGCTTAACAGGGGGTTCTCATCAGCCCCAGCATTTT
TRBV7-8	TRBD2	TRBJ2-7	-	CASSAGTSGTFSEQYF	TGTGCCAGCAGCGCAGGGACTAGCGGGACCTTTTCTGAGCAGTACTTC
TRBV5-1	TRBD2	TRBJ2-7	-	CASSYLTSAYEQYF	TGCGCCAGCAGTTATCTGACTAGCGCCTACGAGCAGTACTTC
TRBV27	-	TRBJ2-5	-	CASSYDGAGQETQYF	TGTGCCAGCAGCTACGACGGGGCGGGACAAGAGACCCAGTACTTC
TRBV2	-	TRBJ2-6	-	CARGALAGANVLTF	TGTGCCAGGGGGGCACTAGCTGGGGCCAACGTCCTGACTTTC
TRBV23-1	-	TRBJ2-7	-	CARVGLSSYEQYF	TGCGCCAGGGTGGGCCTTAGCTCCTACGAGCAGTACTTC
TRBV15	TRBD2	TRBJ2-1	once	CATSRDQGALAGGGNEQFF	TGTGCCACCAGCAGAGATCAAGGCGCGTTAGCGGGAGGCGGCAATGAGCAGTTCTTC
TRBV2	TRBD2	TRBJ2-5	-	CASSFSGLAGETQYF	TGTGCCAGCAGTTTCTCCGGACTAGCGGGAGAGACCCAGTACTTC
TRBV7-2	-	TRBJ1-2	-	CASSPQGNYGYTF	TGTGCCAGCAGCCCGCAGGGTAACTATGGCTACACCTTC
TRBV10-2	TRBD2	TRBJ2-1	-	CASRRLADYNEQFF	TGCGCCAGCAGAAGACTAGCGGATTACAATGAGCAGTTCTTC
TRBV2	-	TRBJ2-7	-	CASSLGVSTYEQYF	TGTGCCAGCAGCCTAGGGGTAAGCACCTACGAGCAGTACTTC
TRBV18	-	TRBJ1-1	-	CASSPAGTSAEAFF	TGTGCCAGCTCACCGGCAGGCACTTCCGCTGAAGCTTTCTTT
TRBV30	-	TRBJ2-7	-	CAWSVRFEQYF	TGTGCCTGGAGTGTACGTTTCGAGCAGTACTTC
TRBV19	TRBD2	TRBJ2-7	-	CASSQGREGSEQYF	TGTGCCAGTAGCCAGGGGCGGGAGGGCAGCGAGCAGTACTTC
TRBV5-8	TRBD1	TRBJ1-1	-	CASSPRDRVLWTEAFF	TGTGCCAGCAGCCCCCGGGACAGGGTGTTGTGGACTGAAGCTTTCTTT
TRBV27	-	TRBJ1-1	-	CASSLQGSTEAFF	TGTGCCAGCAGTTTACAGGGTTCCACTGAAGCTTTCTTT
TRBV27	TRBD1	TRBJ1-1	-	CASRPRQGSIEAFF	TGTGCCAGCAGGCCAAGACAGGGGAGCATTGAAGCTTTCTTT
TRBV19	-	TRBJ1-2	-	CASSPGVGSYGYTF	TGTGCCAGTAGCCCCGGTGTCGGGAGCTATGGCTACACCTTC
TRBV27	TRBD2	TRBJ2-1	-	CASSLGLAGLGSYNEQFF	TGTGCCAGCAGCTTAGGCCTAGCGGGATTAGGTTCCTACAATGAGCAGTTCTTC
TRBV4-1	-	TRBJ2-7	-	CASSPAWYATYEQYF	TGCGCCAGCAGCCCTGCTTGGTACGCAACCTACGAGCAGTACTTC
TRBV27	-	TRBJ1-1	once	CASSLDYMGSLEAFF	TGTGCCAGCAGTTTAGATTACATGGGGAGCCTTGAAGCTTTCTTT